Shown below are 20 T cell receptor beta chains from a single sample sequenced in a study of CD8 T cells in Susac syndrome. RNA, at about 0.5 to 1 ug, was reverse transcribed with random hexamers. From the immunoSEQ multiplex PCR reads, TCRdb called clonotypes with MiXCR, one entry per CDR3 protein. The top ten clones hold about 0.07% of a sample with fewer than 350,000 distinct CDR3 sequences, 92% of them seen once. The source material was CD4+ T cells from PBMCs. The receptors were sampled from a human donor with multiple sclerosis.

The chain has TRBV6-6 and TRBJ1-2; weak D call: TRBD1 (5 bases). Trimming took off 6 bases at V and 2 bases at J, with 13 bases between the two ends. The length of the CDR3 is 14 residues. CDR1 is MNHNY and CDR2 is SVGAGI in the germline V gene (reference sequence). The CDR3 DNA is TGTGCCAGCAGCTCTCTCTACAGGAACTATGGCTACACCTTC. It yields the protein CASSSLYRNYGYTF.

The chain employs TRBV18 and TRBJ2-6; 8 bases are shared with TRBD1. V dropped 2 bases and J dropped 0; count of bases not matched to a gene: 9. This CDR3 is built from 19 residues. Looked up from germline, CDR1 is KGHSH and CDR2 is LQKENI. DNA for the CDR3: TGTGCCAGCTCACCATTGACAGGGGTGATTGGCTCTGGGGCCAACGTCCTGACTTTC. This codes for CASSPLTGVIGSGANVLTF.

The chain carries TRBV6-2 or TRBV6-3 and TRBJ2-7; TRBD2 agrees at 10 bases. There are 15 residues in the CDR3. Germline lookup yields CDR1 MNHEY and CDR2 SVGEGT. The J segment lost 3 bases and the V segment lost 4 bases, leaving 6 bases of the junction unmatched. This CDR3 reads CASSSSASGGYEQYF. The DNA for the CDR3 is TGTGCCAGCAGTTCATCGGCTAGCGGGGGCTACGAGCAGTACTTC.

The gene calls are TRBV30 and TRBJ2-1; possibly TRBD2 for D (6 bases). V dropped 1 base and J dropped 2 bases, with 15 bases sitting between them. Germline values: CDR1 GTSNPN, CDR2 SVGIG (reference sequence). The CDR3 contains 16 residues. CDR3 protein: CAWSALSSVTYNEQFF. The CDR3 DNA reads TGTGCCTGGAGTGCCCTTTCTAGCGTTACCTACAATGAGCAGTTCTTC.

The J gene is TRBJ2-7, the V gene TRBV20-1, with TRBD1 matching over 12 bases. The germline V gene has CDR1 DFQATT and CDR2 SNEGSKA (reference sequence). This CDR3 has 13 residues. J gave up 4 bases and V 6 bases, and 4 bases lay outside the gene matches. The CDR3 region is CSAPGQGAYEQYF. In nucleotides, the CDR3 is TGCAGTGCCCCGGGACAGGGGGCTTACGAGCAGTACTTC.

This chain joins TRBV20-1 and TRBJ2-2, with D possibly TRBD2 on 5 matching bases. Trimming took 3 bases from V and 6 from J, leaving 14 bases between them. The length of the CDR3 is 14 residues. From germline, CDR1 is DFQATT and CDR2 SNEGSKA (reference sequence). The CDR3 nucleotides are TGCAGTGCTAGCAACGGACTCCTGCCCGGGGAGCTGTTTTTT. This gives the protein CSASNGLLPGELFF.

This CDR3 is CASSLAGVEFYEQFF. Written as DNA, the CDR3 is TGTGCCAGCAGCTTAGCGGGAGTTGAATTCTATGAGCAGTTCTTC. The rearrangement joins TRBV5-4 to TRBJ2-1, with 8 bases aligning to TRBD2. Germline CDR1 SGHNT, CDR2 YYREEE (reference sequence). The CDR3 has 15 amino acids. Germline trimming cut 2 bases from V and 8 bases from J; bases unmatched to any gene: 9. Complete variable domain (other parts from reference TRBV5-4 and TRBJ2-1): ETGVTQSPTHLIKTRGQQVTLRCSSQSGHNTVSWYQQALGQGPQFIFQYYREEENGRGNFPPRFSGLQFPNYSSELNVNALELDDSALYLCASSLAGVEFYEQFFGPGTRLTVL.

This clonotype was observed a few times. The J gene is TRBJ2-5, the V gene TRBV7-2, with D uncertain. The V gene lost 3 bases and the J gene lost 2 bases, with 10 bases spanning the gap. The CDR3 totals 14 residues. CDR1 SGHTA and CDR2 FQGNSA come from the germline V gene. Here the CDR3 reads CASSLPTRQETQYF. CDR3 nucleotides: TGTGCCAGCAGCTTGCCGACTCGACAAGAGACCCAGTACTTC.

The chain joins TRBV5-1 to TRBJ2-7; D might be TRBD1 or TRBD2, each matching 5 bases. Germline CDR1 reads SGHRS; CDR2 reads YFSETQ. This CDR3 comprises 15 residues. The V gene lost 0 bases and the J gene lost 0 bases, with 10 bases spanning the gap. The CDR3 loop reads CASSLGDHDSYEQYF. The CDR3 bases are TGCGCCAGCAGCTTGGGGGACCACGACTCCTACGAGCAGTACTTC.

This rearrangement joins TRBV5-1 to TRBJ1-2, with 7 bases lining up with TRBD1. After removal of 7 bases from V and 4 bases from J, the junction contained 13 bases not matched to a gene. The germline V gene encodes CDR1 SGHRS and CDR2 YFSETQ. CDR3 length equals 15 residues. The DNA for the CDR3 is TGCGCCAGCGGGGAATATACACAGGGGCTCTATGGCTACACCTTC. This codes for CASGEYTQGLYGYTF.

The chain joins TRBV7-9 to TRBJ2-2; tentatively, D is TRBD1 or TRBD2 (5 bases each). Germline-derived CDR1 and CDR2 are SEHNR and FQNEAQ (reference sequence). The V gene lost 4 bases and the J gene lost 9 bases, with 15 bases spanning the gap. CDR3 length: 14 amino acids. CDR3 nucleotide sequence: TGTGCCAGCAGCTCAACGGGACGGCTTCGGGAGCTGTTTTTT. This codes for CASSSTGRLRELFF.

This chain uses TRBV6-2 or TRBV6-3 with TRBJ2-1; unclear D gene. V was trimmed by 6 bases and J by 1 base, leaving 10 bases between them. CDR1 MNHEY and CDR2 SVGEGT come from the germline V gene. The CDR3 is 14 residues long. CDR3: CASSTGPSYNEQFF. The CDR3 nucleotides are TGTGCCAGCAGCACCGGGCCTTCCTACAATGAGCAGTTCTTC.

V and J are TRBV7-9 and TRBJ2-3, with 11 bases aligning to TRBD2. The CDR3 has 17 residues. The germline V gene encodes CDR1 SEHNR and CDR2 FQNEAQ (reference sequence). Trimming removed 6 bases from V and 4 bases from J; junction bases left unmatched: 12. This CDR3 is CASRHSGRAWSADTQYF. The CDR3 DNA reads as TGTGCCAGCAGACATAGCGGGAGGGCATGGAGCGCAGATACGCAGTATTTT.

This clonotype was picked up a small number of times. The chain recombines TRBV7-2 with TRBJ2-7; TRBD2 is a possible D gene (5 bases). Germline lookup yields CDR1 SGHTA and CDR2 FQGNSA. V was pared by 6 bases and J by 9 bases, with 15 bases between. CDR3 length: 12 residues. In DNA form, the CDR3 reads TGTGCCAGCAGTCCCATCCGGGGTCGGCAGTACTTC. The encoded protein is CASSPIRGRQYF.

The V call is TRBV29-1, the J call TRBJ2-5; 7 bases match TRBD2. Germline trimming cut 0 bases from V and 4 bases from J; bases unmatched to any gene: 2. The CDR3 loop spans 13 amino acids. Germline V gene sequence: CDR1 SQVTM, CDR2 ANQGSEA. The CDR3: CSVEEIAGETQYF. In DNA form, the CDR3 reads TGCAGCGTTGAAGAGATAGCGGGAGAGACCCAGTACTTC.

This chain joins TRBV29-1 and TRBJ2-7; 9 nucleotides align to TRBD1. CDR3 length equals 13 residues. With V trimmed by 7 bases and J by 2 bases, 6 bases remained unmatched. Germline CDR1 SQVTM, CDR2 ANQGSEA. The CDR3 nucleotides are TGCAGCGCGGGGGACAGGGTTACCTACGAGCAGTACTTC. Translation: CSAGDRVTYEQYF.

The chain has TRBV10-3 and TRBJ1-1; TRBD1 aligns across 8 bases. J lost 7 bases, V lost 5 bases, and 9 bases had no gene match. CDR1 and CDR2 (germline): ENHRY, SYGVKD. The CDR3 totals 14 residues. CDR3 residues: CAISPYPTGGEAFF. The DNA for the CDR3 is TGTGCCATCAGTCCATACCCCACAGGGGGTGAAGCTTTCTTT.

This clonotype was seen only a few times. This sequence joins TRBV5-1 and TRBJ2-6; D gene unclear. The CDR3 is 15 residues long. Germline CDR1 and CDR2: SGHRS and YFSETQ. V was clipped by 1 base and J by 0 bases, with 5 bases between them. The CDR3 sequence is CASSLSLSGANVLTF. The CDR3 DNA reads as TGCGCCAGCAGCTTGTCTCTCTCTGGGGCCAACGTCCTGACTTTC. The full variable domain, completed using reference TRBV5-1 and TRBJ2-6, is KAGVTQTPRYLIKTRGQQVTLSCSPISGHRSVSWYQQTPGQGLQFLFEYFSETQRNKGNFPGRFSGRQFSNSRSEMNVSTLELGDSALYLCASSLSLSGANVLTFGAGSRLTVL.

This clonotype was counted a few times. This rearrangement joins TRBV11-1 to TRBJ1-1; no clear D gene. Germline loops: CDR1 SGHAT, CDR2 FQDESV (reference sequence). This CDR3 contains 16 residues. V was pared by 5 bases and J by 1 base, with 17 bases between. CDR3 bases: TGTGCCAGCAGCCCCCGTTTCGCCCGCGGGAACACTGAAGCTTTCTTT. It is translated as CASSPRFARGNTEAFF.

V usage is TRBV20-1 and J usage is TRBJ2-3, with 9 bases lining up with TRBD2. CDR1 and CDR2 from the germline V gene are DFQATT and SNEGSKA (reference sequence). The CDR3 length is 15 residues. CDR3 sequence reads: CSGIAGGPSTDTQYF. CDR3 DNA: TGCAGCGGCATCGCGGGGGGGCCAAGCACAGATACGCAGTATTTT.